Listed here are 24 T cell receptor beta chains from one sample, sequenced in a study of T cell repertoires in cytomegalovirus infection. TCRdb itself ran the reads through MiXCR, one entry per CDR3 protein. The repertoire holds approximately 550,000 distinct CDR3 sequences, with approximately 17% as singletons. Sequencing used CD8+ T cells from PBMCs. These receptors were obtained from a human donor in good health (CMV status not recorded). Some clones in this sample may be carry-over from other donors' samples.

This clonotype has at least ten counts. The V and J genes are TRBV11-2 and TRBJ2-3; TRBD2 aligns across 8 bases. The V segment lost 0 bases and the J segment 4 bases; nucleotides outside the gene matches: 12. Germline CDR1 reads SGHAT; CDR2 reads FQNNGV. The CDR3 length is 18 residues. CDR3 loop: CASSLDWVAGRVADTQYF. The CDR3 DNA reads TGTGCCAGCAGCTTAGATTGGGTAGCGGGACGTGTCGCAGATACGCAGTATTTT.

This sequence joins TRBV28 and TRBJ1-1, with D maybe TRBD1 (5 bases). Trimming stripped 7 bases from V and 7 bases from J, with 16 bases between. The CDR3 runs 13 residues. The germline gives CDR1 MDHEN, CDR2 SYDVKM. The CDR3 loop reads CASTDEGLGEAFF. In DNA form, the CDR3 reads TGTGCCAGCACCGACGAGGGGTTGGGTGAAGCTTTCTTT.

This clonotype was recorded at least ten times. The V gene is TRBV7-9, the J gene TRBJ1-2; 7 nucleotides match TRBD1. CDR1 and CDR2 from the germline V gene are SEHNR and FQNEAQ (reference sequence). V shed 5 bases, J shed 11 bases, and the junction held 14 bases outside the gene matches. This CDR3 is 14 amino acids long. CDR3 bases: TGTGCCAGCAGCATCACCGGGACAGACCTTCGATACACCTTC. It translates to CASSITGTDLRYTF.

This clonotype was recorded at least ten times. The rearrangement joins TRBV12-3 or TRBV12-4 to TRBJ2-5; 14 positions match TRBD2. With V trimmed by 5 bases and J by 5 bases, 7 bases remained unmatched. This CDR3 is 16 amino acids long. CDR3 in amino acids: CASSQGLAGVRETQYF. CDR3 bases: TGTGCCAGCAGTCAGGGACTAGCGGGGGTAAGGGAGACCCAGTACTTC.

J is TRBJ1-5 and V is TRBV12-3 or TRBV12-4; possible D gene TRBD1, 6 bases. The CDR3 is 15 residues long. Trimming stripped 3 bases from V and 5 bases from J, with 14 bases between. CDR3 sequence reads: CASSFLGGADQPQHF. The CDR3 bases are TGTGCCAGCAGTTTTTTGGGGGGCGCGGATCAGCCCCAGCATTTT.

Notes on this clonotype: A junction boundary mismatches the germline segment, possibly from a read error. V usage is TRBV9 and J usage is TRBJ1-1; no firm D call. The CDR3 length is 15 residues. Germline values: CDR1 SGDLS, CDR2 YYNGEE. In nucleotides, the CDR3 is TGTGCCAGCAGCGGGGGTGGACGGATGAACACTGACGCTTTCTTT. Translated: CASSGGGRMNTDAFF.

This clonotype was counted ten times or more. CDR3 loop: CASSLAGGVYNEQFF. Here the CDR3 DNA reads TGTGCCAGCAGCTTAGCGGGCGGGGTTTACAATGAGCAGTTCTTC. The V call is TRBV7-2, the J call TRBJ2-1; D perhaps matches TRBD2 (6 bases). V was pared by 0 bases and J by 4 bases, with 10 bases between. The CDR3 totals 15 residues. In germline, CDR1 is SGHTA, CDR2 FQGNSA.

This clonotype was counted at least ten times. This rearrangement joins TRBV27 to TRBJ2-3; D is undetermined. Per germline, CDR1 MNHEY and CDR2 SMNVEV (reference sequence). This CDR3 spans 13 amino acids. Trimming took off 5 bases at V and 4 bases at J, with 10 bases between the two ends. CDR3 nucleotides: TGTGCCAGCAGTCCCAGGCGGCCAGATACGCAGTATTTT. Translating gives CASSPRRPDTQYF.

Turning to this clonotype: At one end, the junction sequence differs from germline, possibly due to a read error. The V gene is TRBV7-8, the J gene TRBJ1-3, with a possible D match to TRBD1 (5 bases). Germline CDR1 reads SGHVS; CDR2 reads FQNEAQ. CDR3 size: 15 residues. Written as DNA, the CDR3 is TGTGCCAGCAGCTTAGGATTGGGGCGGGGAAACAACATATATTTT. Its translation: CASSLGLGRGNNIYF.

This clonotype was seen at least ten times. V is TRBV5-6 and J is TRBJ2-1; 7 nucleotides align to TRBD2. With 5 bases clipped from V and 3 bases from J, the junction kept 14 bases outside the gene matches. CDR3 size: 17 residues. Per germline, CDR1 SGHDT and CDR2 YYEEEE. The CDR3 DNA is TGTGCCAGCAGATCTCTAGCGGCTCTTGGGGTCTACAATGAGCAGTTCTTC. Translating gives CASRSLAALGVYNEQFF.

This clonotype has ten or more counts. The rearrangement uses TRBV11-2 and TRBJ1-5; possible D gene TRBD1, 5 bases. This CDR3 is 15 amino acids long. Germline assignment: CDR1 SGHAT and CDR2 FQNNGV. V lost 6 bases, J lost 0 bases, and 12 bases lay in between. Here the CDR3 reads CASSLMGDSNQPQHF. CDR3 sequence (DNA): TGTGCCAGCAGTCTAATGGGGGATAGCAATCAGCCCCAGCATTTT.

This clonotype was seen many times. J is TRBJ2-3 and V is TRBV6-1; 7 bases agree with TRBD1. This CDR3 is built from 14 residues. V lost 3 bases, J lost 1 base, and 1 base stayed unmatched. Per germline, CDR1 MNHNS and CDR2 SASEGT. In nucleotides, the CDR3 is TGTGCCAGCAGTGACGGACAGGGCACAGATACGCAGTATTTT. This codes for CASSDGQGTDTQYF.

This clonotype has only a few counts. V usage is TRBV19 and J usage is TRBJ2-7, with 7 bases identical to TRBD1. Germline loops: CDR1 LNHDA, CDR2 SQIVND (reference sequence). The length of the CDR3 is 18 residues. V lost 4 bases, J lost 3 bases, and 18 bases stayed unmatched. In DNA, the CDR3 is TGTGCCAGTAGTAATTTTAAGGGGGCGAGAACGGCATTCTACGAGCAGTACTTC. Residues: CASSNFKGARTAFYEQYF.

This clonotype appeared a few times. The rearrangement uses TRBV7-3 and TRBJ2-1; possibly TRBD2 for D (6 bases). Trimming took 1 base from V and 3 from J, leaving 16 bases between them. The V gene's germline CDR1 is SGHTA and CDR2 FQGTGA. CDR3 length: 17 amino acids. DNA of the CDR3: TGTGCCAGCAGCTTAAATAGTAGGTTAGCGGACTACAATGAGCAGTTCTTC. Its protein is CASSLNSRLADYNEQFF.

This chain uses TRBV27 with TRBJ2-1, with TRBD2 identical over 10 bases. This CDR3 spans 16 amino acids. Germline CDR1 is MNHEY and CDR2 is SMNVEV (reference sequence). V lost 5 bases and J lost 8; bases outside the gene matches: 12. The CDR3 region is CASSPWASGSSDEQFF. The CDR3 bases are TGTGCCAGCAGTCCCTGGGCTAGCGGGAGTTCTGATGAGCAGTTCTTC.

V is TRBV5-1 and J is TRBJ2-2, with 8 positions matching TRBD2. The CDR3 sequence is 15 residues long. The V segment lost 4 bases and the J segment 3 bases; nucleotides outside the gene matches: 5. Germline V gene lookup returns CDR1 SGHRS and CDR2 YFSETQ. The CDR3 coding sequence is TGCGCCAGCAGCCCAGCGGGGGCAGACACCGGGGAGCTGTTTTTT. Amino acid sequence: CASSPAGADTGELFF.

Only a few counts were recorded for this clonotype. The J gene is TRBJ2-7, the V gene TRBV5-1; D gene uncertain. The CDR3 contains 13 residues. Germline CDR1 is SGHRS and CDR2 is YFSETQ. Deletions cut 0 bases from V and 0 bases from J, with 4 bases between. In DNA, the CDR3 is TGCGCCAGCAGCTTGGACTTCTCCTACGAGCAGTACTTC. It encodes CASSLDFSYEQYF.

In this sample, this clonotype turned up a few times. The CDR3 reads CATTWGGHTEAFF. CDR3 bases: TGTGCCACAACTTGGGGGGGCCACACTGAAGCTTTCTTT. The rearrangement links TRBV19 to TRBJ1-1, with D perhaps TRBD1 (6 bases). V gave up 10 bases and J gave up 3 bases, with 15 bases separating them. The germline CDR1 and CDR2 sequences are LNHDA and SQIVND (reference sequence). The CDR3 length is 13 residues.

This clonotype has only one observation. The V gene is TRBV3-1, the J gene TRBJ2-7; 8 bases are shared with TRBD2. The V and J ends lost 3 bases and 3 bases, in that order; junction bases with no gene match: 10. The CDR3 extends over 16 amino acids. CDR1 is LGHDT and CDR2 is YNNKEL in the germline V gene (reference sequence). Here the CDR3 reads CASSQGVGTRGYEQYF. CDR3 bases: TGTGCCAGCAGCCAGGGGGTGGGGACTAGAGGCTACGAGCAGTACTTC.

This clonotype was seen repeatedly, ten times or more. The gene calls are TRBV12-3 or TRBV12-4 and TRBJ2-7, with D perhaps TRBD2 (5 bases). V lost 5 bases and J lost 7, with 24 bases in between. The CDR3 runs to 16 residues. The CDR3 loop reads CASSLSVEDSLLEQYF. As DNA, the CDR3 is TGTGCCAGCAGTCTATCGGTTGAGGACTCACTATTAGAGCAGTACTTC.

This chain uses TRBV2 with TRBJ1-1; TRBD1 aligns across 7 bases. CDR1 and CDR2 (germline): SNHLY, FYNNEI. Trimming took 3 bases from V and 1 from J; bases not matched to a gene: 5. The CDR3 has 15 residues. CDR3 sequence (DNA): TGTGCCAGCAGTGACCTCAGGGGGAGGAACACTGAAGCTTTCTTT. Protein sequence: CASSDLRGRNTEAFF.

This clonotype was observed a handful of times. The V and J genes are TRBV6-1 and TRBJ1-1; D not resolved. Germline V gene lookup returns CDR1 MNHNS and CDR2 SASEGT. Trimming removed 3 bases at V and 11 bases at J, with 10 bases between. The length of the CDR3 is 11 residues. The CDR3 DNA reads as TGTGCCAGCAGTGATCTATTGTTCGCTTTCTTT. This encodes CASSDLLFAFF.

This clonotype was seen a few times. The chain has TRBV24-1 and TRBJ2-1; D not resolved. Germline V gene data show CDR1 as KGHDR and CDR2 as SFDVKD. This CDR3 has 13 residues. V was pared by 3 bases and J by 5 bases, with 7 bases between. CDR3 sequence: CATSDPSNNEQFF. The DNA for the CDR3 is TGTGCCACCAGTGATCCCAGCAACAATGAGCAGTTCTTC.

The genes are TRBV7-9 and TRBJ2-5; D is unclear. The CDR3 loop spans 14 amino acids. V dropped 7 bases and J dropped 4 bases, with 16 bases sitting between them. Germline V lookup: CDR1 SEHNR, CDR2 FQNEAQ (reference sequence). CDR3 loop: CASMYHTTRETQYF. The CDR3 nucleotides read TGTGCCAGCATGTACCACACTACCCGAGAGACCCAGTACTTC.